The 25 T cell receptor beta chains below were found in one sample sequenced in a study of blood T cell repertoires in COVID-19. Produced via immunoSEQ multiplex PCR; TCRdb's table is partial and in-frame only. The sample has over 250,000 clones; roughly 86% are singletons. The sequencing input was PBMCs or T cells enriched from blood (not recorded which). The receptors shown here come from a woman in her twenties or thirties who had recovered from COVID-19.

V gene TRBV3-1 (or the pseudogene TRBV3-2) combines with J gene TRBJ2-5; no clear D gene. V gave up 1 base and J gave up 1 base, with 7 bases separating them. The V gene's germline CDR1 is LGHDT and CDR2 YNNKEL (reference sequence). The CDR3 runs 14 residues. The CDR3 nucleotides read TGTGCCAGCAGCCAAGCGGCAGGCCAAGAGACCCAGTACTTC. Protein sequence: CASSQAAGQETQYF.

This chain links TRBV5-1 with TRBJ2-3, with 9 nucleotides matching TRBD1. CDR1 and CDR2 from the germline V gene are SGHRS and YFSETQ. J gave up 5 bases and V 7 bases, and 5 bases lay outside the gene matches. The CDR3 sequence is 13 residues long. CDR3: CASGTGPIDTQYF. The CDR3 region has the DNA TGCGCCAGCGGGACAGGGCCTATAGATACGCAGTATTTT.

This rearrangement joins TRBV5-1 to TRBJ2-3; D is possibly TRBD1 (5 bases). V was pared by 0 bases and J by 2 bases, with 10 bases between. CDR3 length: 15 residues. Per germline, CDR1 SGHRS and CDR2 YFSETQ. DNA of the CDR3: TGCGCCAGCAGCTTGGTTGACAGACACACAGATACGCAGTATTTT. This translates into CASSLVDRHTDTQYF.

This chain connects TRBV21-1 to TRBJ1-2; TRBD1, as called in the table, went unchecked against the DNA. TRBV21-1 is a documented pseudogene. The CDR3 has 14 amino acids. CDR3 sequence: CASKDLDRASGYTF. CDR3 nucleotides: TGTGCCAGCAAGGACCTGGACAGGGCGAGCGGCTACACCTTC.

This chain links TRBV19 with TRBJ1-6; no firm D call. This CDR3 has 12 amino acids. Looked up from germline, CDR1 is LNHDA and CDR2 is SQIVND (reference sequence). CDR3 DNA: TGTGCATACAACCCTGAGGGTTCACCCCTCCACTTT. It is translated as CAYNPEGSPLHF.

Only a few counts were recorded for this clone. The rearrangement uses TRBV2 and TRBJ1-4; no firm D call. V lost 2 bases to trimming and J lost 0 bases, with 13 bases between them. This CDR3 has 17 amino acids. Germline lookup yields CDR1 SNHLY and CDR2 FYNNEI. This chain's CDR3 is CASSETYRPATNEKLFF. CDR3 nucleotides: TGTGCCAGCAGTGAAACCTACAGACCGGCAACTAATGAAAAACTGTTTTTT.

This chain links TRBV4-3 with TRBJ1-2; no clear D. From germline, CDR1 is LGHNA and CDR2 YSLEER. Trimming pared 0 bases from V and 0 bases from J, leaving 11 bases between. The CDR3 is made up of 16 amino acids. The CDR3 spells CASSQEAALANYGYTF. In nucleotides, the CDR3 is TGCGCCAGCAGCCAAGAGGCGGCCCTAGCTAACTATGGCTACACCTTC.

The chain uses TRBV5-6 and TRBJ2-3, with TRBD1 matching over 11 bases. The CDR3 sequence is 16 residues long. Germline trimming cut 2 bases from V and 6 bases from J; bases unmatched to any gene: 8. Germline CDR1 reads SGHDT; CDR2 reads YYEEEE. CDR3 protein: CASSLGDRGMLDTQYF. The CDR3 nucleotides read TGTGCCAGCAGCTTAGGGGACAGGGGGATGTTGGATACGCAGTATTTT.

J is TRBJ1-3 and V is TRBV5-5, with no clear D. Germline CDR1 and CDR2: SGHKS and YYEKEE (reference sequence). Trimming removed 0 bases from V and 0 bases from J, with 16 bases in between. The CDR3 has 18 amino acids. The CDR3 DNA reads TGTGCCAGCAGCTTGGGAGCAGGTTCATCGCTCTCTGGAAACACCATATATTTT. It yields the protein CASSLGAGSSLSGNTIYF. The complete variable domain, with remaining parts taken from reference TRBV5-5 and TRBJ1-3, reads DAGVTQSPTHLIKTRGQQVTLRCSPISGHKSVSWYQQVLGQGPQFIFQYYEKEERGRGNFPDRFSARQFPNYSSELNVNALLLGDSALYLCASSLGAGSSLSGNTIYFGEGSWLTVV.

In DNA, the CDR3 is TGTGCCAGCAGCCAAGATAGCGGGGGGCCGAGCTCCTACGAGCAGTACTTC. Its protein is CASSQDSGGPSSYEQYF. The chain is built from TRBV3-1 (or the pseudogene TRBV3-2) and TRBJ2-7; TRBD2 agrees at 10 bases. The V gene end was trimmed by 0 bases and the J gene end by 0 bases; junction bases not matched to a gene: 5. Germline CDR1 reads LGHDT; CDR2 reads YNNKEL (reference sequence). The CDR3 is 17 amino acids.

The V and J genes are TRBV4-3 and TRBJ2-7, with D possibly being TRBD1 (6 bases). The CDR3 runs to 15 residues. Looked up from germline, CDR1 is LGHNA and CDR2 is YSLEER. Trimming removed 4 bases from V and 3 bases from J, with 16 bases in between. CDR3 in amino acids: CASSRAGASYYEQYF. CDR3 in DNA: TGCGCCAGCAGCCGAGCAGGGGCCTCCTACTACGAGCAGTACTTC.

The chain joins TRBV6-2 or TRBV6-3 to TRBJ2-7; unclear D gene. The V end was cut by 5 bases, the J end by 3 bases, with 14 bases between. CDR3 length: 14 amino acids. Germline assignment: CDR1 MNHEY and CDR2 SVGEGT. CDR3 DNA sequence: TGTGCCAGCAGTATAAGACACTCGATCTACGAGCAGTACTTC. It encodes CASSIRHSIYEQYF.

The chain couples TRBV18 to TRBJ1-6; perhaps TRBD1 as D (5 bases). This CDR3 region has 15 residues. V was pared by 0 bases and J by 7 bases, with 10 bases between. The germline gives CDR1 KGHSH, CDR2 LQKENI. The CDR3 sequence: CASSPPAGRNSPLHF. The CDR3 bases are TGTGCCAGCTCACCACCGGCAGGGAGGAATTCACCCCTCCACTTT. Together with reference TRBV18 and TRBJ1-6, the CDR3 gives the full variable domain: NAGVMQNPRHLVRRRGQEARLRCSPMKGHSHVYWYRQLPEEGLKFMVYLQKENIIDESGMPKERFSAEFPKEGPSILRIQQVVRGDSAAYFCASSPPAGRNSPLHFGNGTRLTVT.

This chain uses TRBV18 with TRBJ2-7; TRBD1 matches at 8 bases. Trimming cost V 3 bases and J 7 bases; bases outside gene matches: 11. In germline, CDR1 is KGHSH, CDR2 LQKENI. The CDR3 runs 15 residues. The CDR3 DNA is TGTGCCAGCTCACCCGCGGACAGGGATTCGGGTGAGCAGTACTTC. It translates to CASSPADRDSGEQYF.

The CDR3 DNA reads as TGCAGCGTTGTAAGGAAAACGGGCGAGCAGTACTTC. Translating gives CSVVRKTGEQYF. The chain is built from TRBV29-1 and TRBJ2-7, with D unclear. V was clipped by 4 bases and J by 6 bases, with 13 bases between them. The CDR3 loop spans 12 amino acids. Germline CDR1 and CDR2: SQVTM and ANQGSEA.

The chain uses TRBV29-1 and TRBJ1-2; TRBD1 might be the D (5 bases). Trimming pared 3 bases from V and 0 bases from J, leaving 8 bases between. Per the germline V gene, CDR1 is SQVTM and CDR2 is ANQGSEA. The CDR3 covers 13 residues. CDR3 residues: CSVDGATNYGYTF. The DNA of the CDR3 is TGCAGCGTTGATGGGGCTACTAACTATGGCTACACCTTC. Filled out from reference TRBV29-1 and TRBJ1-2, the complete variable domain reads SAVISQKPSRDICQRGTSLTIQCQVDSQVTMMFWYRQQPGQSLTLIATANQGSEATYESGFVIDKFPISRPNLTFSTLTVSNMSPEDSSIYLCSVDGATNYGYTFGSGTRLTVV.

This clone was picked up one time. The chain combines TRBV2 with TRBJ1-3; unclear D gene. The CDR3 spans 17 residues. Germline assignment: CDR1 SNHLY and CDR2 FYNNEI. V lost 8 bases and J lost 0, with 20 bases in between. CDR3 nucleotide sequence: TGTGCCAGCGAGAAAGCGGTGGGTGGCGGCTCTGGAAACACCATATATTTT. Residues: CASEKAVGGGSGNTIYF. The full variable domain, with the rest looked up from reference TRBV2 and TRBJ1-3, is EPEVTQTPSHQVTQMGQEVILRCVPISNHLYFYWYRQILGQKVEFLVSFYNNEISEKSEIFDDQFSVERPDGSNFTLKIRSTKLEDSAMYFCASEKAVGGGSGNTIYFGEGSWLTVV.

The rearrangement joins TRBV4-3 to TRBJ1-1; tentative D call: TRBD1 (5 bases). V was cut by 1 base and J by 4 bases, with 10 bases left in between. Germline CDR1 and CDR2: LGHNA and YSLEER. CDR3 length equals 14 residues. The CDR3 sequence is CASSQVRESTEAFF. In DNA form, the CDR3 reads TGCGCCAGCAGCCAAGTCAGGGAAAGCACTGAAGCTTTCTTT.

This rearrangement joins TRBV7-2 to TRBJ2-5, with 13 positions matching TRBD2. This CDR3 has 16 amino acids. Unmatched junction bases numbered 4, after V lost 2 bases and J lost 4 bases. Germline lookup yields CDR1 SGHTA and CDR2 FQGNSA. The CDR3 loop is CASSLTSGGARETQYF. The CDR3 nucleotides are TGTGCCAGCAGCTTAACTAGCGGGGGGGCTCGAGAGACCCAGTACTTC.

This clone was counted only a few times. The CDR3 DNA is TGCGCCAGCAGCCTGGTAGTGGGGGCTGGCTACACCTTC. Amino acids: CASSLVVGAGYTF. The V and J genes are TRBV4-1 and TRBJ1-2; weak D call: TRBD1 (6 bases). The ends were cut back, 4 bases at V and 7 bases at J, with 13 bases in the middle. Germline V gives CDR1 MGHRA, CDR2 YSYEKL. The CDR3 runs to 13 residues.

The CDR3 sequence is CASGAAAGHQETQYF. DNA for the CDR3: TGTGCCAGCGGGGCAGCGGCGGGGCACCAAGAGACCCAGTACTTC. The chain combines TRBV6-5 with TRBJ2-5; perhaps TRBD2 as D (6 bases). Germline CDR1 is MNHEY and CDR2 is SVGAGI. The CDR3 extends over 15 amino acids. V was trimmed by 8 bases and J by 0 bases, leaving 16 bases between them.

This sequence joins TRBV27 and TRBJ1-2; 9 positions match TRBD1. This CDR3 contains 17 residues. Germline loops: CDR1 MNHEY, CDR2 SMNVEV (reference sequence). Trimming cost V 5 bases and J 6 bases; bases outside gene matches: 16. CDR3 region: CASSPWDRVISSDGYTF. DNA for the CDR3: TGTGCCAGCAGTCCCTGGGACAGGGTGATAAGTAGTGATGGCTACACCTTC.

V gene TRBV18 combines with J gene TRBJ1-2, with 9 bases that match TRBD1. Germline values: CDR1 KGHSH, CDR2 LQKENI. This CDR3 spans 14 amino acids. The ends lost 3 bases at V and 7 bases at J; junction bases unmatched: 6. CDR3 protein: CASSPVDRGAGYTF. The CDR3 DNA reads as TGTGCCAGCTCACCCGTTGACAGGGGGGCTGGCTACACCTTC. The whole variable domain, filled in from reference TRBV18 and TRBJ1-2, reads NAGVMQNPRHLVRRRGQEARLRCSPMKGHSHVYWYRQLPEEGLKFMVYLQKENIIDESGMPKERFSAEFPKEGPSILRIQQVVRGDSAAYFCASSPVDRGAGYTFGSGTRLTVV.

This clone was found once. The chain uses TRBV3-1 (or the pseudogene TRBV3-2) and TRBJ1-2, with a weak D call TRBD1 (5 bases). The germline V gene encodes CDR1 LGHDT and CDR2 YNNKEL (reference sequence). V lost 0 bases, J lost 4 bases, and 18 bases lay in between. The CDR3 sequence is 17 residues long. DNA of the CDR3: TGTGCCAGCAGCCAAGATGAGGTTGACAGTTTCCTCTATGGCTACACCTTC. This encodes CASSQDEVDSFLYGYTF.

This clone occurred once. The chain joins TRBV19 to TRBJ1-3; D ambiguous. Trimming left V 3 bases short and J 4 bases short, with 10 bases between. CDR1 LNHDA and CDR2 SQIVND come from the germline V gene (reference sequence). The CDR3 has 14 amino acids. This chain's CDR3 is CASSIETAGNTIYF. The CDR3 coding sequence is TGTGCCAGTAGTATTGAGACTGCGGGAAACACCATATATTTT.